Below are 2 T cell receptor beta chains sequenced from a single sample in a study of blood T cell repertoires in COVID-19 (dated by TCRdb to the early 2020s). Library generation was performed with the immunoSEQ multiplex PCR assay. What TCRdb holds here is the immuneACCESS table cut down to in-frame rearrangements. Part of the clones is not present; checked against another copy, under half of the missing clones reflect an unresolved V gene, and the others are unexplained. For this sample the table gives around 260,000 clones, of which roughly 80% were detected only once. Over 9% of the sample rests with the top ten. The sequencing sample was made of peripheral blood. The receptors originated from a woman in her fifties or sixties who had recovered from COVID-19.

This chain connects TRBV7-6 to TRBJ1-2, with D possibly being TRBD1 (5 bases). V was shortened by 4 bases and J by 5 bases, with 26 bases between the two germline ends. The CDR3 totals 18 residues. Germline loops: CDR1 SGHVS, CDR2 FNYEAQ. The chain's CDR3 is CASSSNSGRDPSLYGYTF. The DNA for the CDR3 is TGTGCCAGCAGCTCCAACTCCGGGAGGGACCCGTCCCTGTATGGCTACACCTTC.

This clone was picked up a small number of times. The CDR3 DNA follows: TGTGCCAGCAGTCTCAGGGCAAGCTGCACCGGGGAGCTGTTTTTT. This gives the protein CASSLRASCTGELFF. This chain connects TRBV21-1 to TRBJ2-2; the listed D gene, TRBD1, was not tested against the DNA. TRBV21-1 is given as a pseudogene. This CDR3 contains 15 residues.